This note documents a single TCR beta chain sequence. As yet, its antigen is unknown. UMI-tagged TRB cDNA libraries were built via 5' RACE. TCRdb re-analyzed the 5' RACE reads; it lists each CDR3 protein once, without DNA. This sample's table reports 100,000 to 150,000 distinct CDR3 sequences. The CDR3 runs to 15 residues. In germline, CDR1 is LNHDA, CDR2 SQIVND (reference sequence). This entry comes from a study of CXCR3-negative and CXCR3-positive naive CD8 T cells. General study results and limits: Fresh PBMCs were used in most assays, and CXCR3 expression partially decreased after cryopreservation.

CD45RO-CCR7+CD27+CD95- defined naive CD8+ T cells. This sequence joins TRBV19 and TRBJ1-6. Specimen: naive CXCR3- CD8+ T cells from blood. Regarding subset: CD45RO-CCR7+CD27+CD95- naive CD8+ T cells lacking CXCR3 (TNR3-). This TCR derives from a human donor in good health. Some clones in this sample may be carry-over from other donors' samples. The CDR3 sequence: CASSISFSYNSPLHF.